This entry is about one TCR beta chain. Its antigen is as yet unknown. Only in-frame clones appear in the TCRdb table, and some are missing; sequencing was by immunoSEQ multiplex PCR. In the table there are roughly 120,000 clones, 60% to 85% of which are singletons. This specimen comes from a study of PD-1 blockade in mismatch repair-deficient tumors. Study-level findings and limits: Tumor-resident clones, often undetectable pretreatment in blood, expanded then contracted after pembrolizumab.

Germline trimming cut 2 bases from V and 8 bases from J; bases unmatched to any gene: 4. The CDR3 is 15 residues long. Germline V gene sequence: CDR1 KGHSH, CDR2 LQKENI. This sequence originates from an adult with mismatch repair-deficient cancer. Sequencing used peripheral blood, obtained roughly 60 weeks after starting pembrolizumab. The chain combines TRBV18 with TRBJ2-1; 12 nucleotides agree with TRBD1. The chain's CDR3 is CASSPSGTGGDEQFF. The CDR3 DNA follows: TGTGCCAGCTCACCAAGCGGGACAGGGGGCGATGAGCAGTTCTTC.